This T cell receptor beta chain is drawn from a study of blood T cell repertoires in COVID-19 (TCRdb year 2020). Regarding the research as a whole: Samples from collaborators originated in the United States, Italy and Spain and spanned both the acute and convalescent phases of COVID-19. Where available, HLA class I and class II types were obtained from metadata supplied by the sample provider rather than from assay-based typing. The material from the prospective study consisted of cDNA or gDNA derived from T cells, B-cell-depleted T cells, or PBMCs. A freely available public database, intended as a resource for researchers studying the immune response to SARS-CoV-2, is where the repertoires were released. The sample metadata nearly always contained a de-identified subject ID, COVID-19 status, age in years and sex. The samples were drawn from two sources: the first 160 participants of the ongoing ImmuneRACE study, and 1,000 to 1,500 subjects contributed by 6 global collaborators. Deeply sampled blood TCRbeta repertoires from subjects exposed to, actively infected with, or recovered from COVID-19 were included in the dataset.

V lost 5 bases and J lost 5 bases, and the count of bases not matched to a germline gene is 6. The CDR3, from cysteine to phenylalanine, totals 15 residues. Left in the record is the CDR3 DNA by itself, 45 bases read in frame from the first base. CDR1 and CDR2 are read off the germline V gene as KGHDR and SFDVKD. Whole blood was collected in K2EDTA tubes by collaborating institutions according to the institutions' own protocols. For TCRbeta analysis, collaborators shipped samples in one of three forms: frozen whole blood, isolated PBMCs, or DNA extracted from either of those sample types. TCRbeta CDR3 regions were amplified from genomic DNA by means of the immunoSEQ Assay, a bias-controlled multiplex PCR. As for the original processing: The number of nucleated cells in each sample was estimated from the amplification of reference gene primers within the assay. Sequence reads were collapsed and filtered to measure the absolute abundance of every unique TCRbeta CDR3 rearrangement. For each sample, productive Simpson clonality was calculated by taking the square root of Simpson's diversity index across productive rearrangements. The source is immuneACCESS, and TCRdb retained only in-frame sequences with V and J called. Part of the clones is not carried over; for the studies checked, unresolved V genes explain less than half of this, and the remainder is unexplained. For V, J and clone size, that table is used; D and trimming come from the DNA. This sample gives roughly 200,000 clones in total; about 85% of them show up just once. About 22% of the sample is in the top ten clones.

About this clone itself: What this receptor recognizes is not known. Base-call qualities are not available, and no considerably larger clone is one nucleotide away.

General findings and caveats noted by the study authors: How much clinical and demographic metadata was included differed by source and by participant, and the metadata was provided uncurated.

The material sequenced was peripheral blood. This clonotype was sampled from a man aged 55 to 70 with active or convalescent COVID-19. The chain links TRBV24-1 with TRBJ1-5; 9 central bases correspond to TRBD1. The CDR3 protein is CATSAGTGRDQPQHF. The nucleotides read TGTGCCACCAGTGCCGGGACAGGGAGGGATCAGCCCCAGCATTTT.